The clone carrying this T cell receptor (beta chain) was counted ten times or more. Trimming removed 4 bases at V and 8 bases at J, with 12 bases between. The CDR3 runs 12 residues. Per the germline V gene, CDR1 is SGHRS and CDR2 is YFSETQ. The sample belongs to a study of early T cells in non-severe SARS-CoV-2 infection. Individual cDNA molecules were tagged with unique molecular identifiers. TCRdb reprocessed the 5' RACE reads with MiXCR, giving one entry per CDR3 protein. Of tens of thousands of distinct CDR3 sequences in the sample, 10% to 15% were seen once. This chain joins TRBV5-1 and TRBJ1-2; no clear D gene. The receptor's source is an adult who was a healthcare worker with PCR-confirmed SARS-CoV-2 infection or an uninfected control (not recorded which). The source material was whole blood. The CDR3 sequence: CASSQDFWGYTF. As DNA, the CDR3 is TGCGCCAGCAGCCAGGATTTTTGGGGCTACACCTTC.